These 25 T cell receptor beta chains came from one sample sequenced in a study of blood T cell repertoires in COVID-19. Produced via immunoSEQ multiplex PCR; TCRdb's table is partial and in-frame only. The sample records roughly 63,000 clones, more than 70% being singletons. Sequenced input: peripheral blood. The receptors derive from a woman between 45 and 60 years old with active or convalescent COVID-19.

This chain joins TRBV19 and TRBJ2-6; the match to TRBD1 covers 10 bases. J gave up 2 bases and V 9 bases, and 7 bases lay outside the gene matches. The CDR3 extends over 16 amino acids. Germline CDR1 reads LNHDA; CDR2 reads SQIVND (reference sequence). The CDR3 coding sequence is TGTGCCAGCACCGGACAGGGGGGCGCTGGGGCCAACGTCCTGACTTTC. Translation: CASTGQGGAGANVLTF.

This chain uses TRBV6-6 with TRBJ2-2; 9 bases fit TRBD2. The CDR3 is 15 residues long. Per germline, CDR1 MNHNY and CDR2 SVGAGI (reference sequence). Trimming removed 5 bases from V and 6 bases from J; junction bases left unmatched: 7. CDR3 in amino acids: CASSTVAGESGELFF. The CDR3, as DNA: TGTGCCAGCAGTACGGTAGCGGGAGAATCCGGGGAGCTGTTTTTT.

This chain joins TRBV10-3 and TRBJ1-1; 7 bases are shared with TRBD1. This CDR3 has 15 amino acids. CDR1 is ENHRY, CDR2 SYGVKD, per germline. Trimming took 6 bases from V and 0 from J; bases not matched to a gene: 7. CDR3 protein: CAIRFGTDLNTEAFF. CDR3 bases: TGTGCCATCAGGTTCGGGACAGACTTGAACACTGAAGCTTTCTTT.

CDR3: CAWSEPGLALNEQYF. The DNA for the CDR3 is TGTGCCTGGAGTGAGCCGGGACTAGCGTTAAACGAGCAGTACTTC. V is TRBV30 and J is TRBJ2-7; 10 bases agree with TRBD2. After removal of 1 base from V and 5 bases from J, the junction contained 8 bases not matched to a gene. The CDR3 covers 15 residues. Per the germline V gene, CDR1 is GTSNPN and CDR2 is SVGIG (reference sequence).

CDR3 sequence reads: CASSGGGFDTEAFF. The CDR3 DNA reads as TGCGCCAGCAGTGGAGGGGGCTTCGACACTGAAGCTTTCTTT. The chain is built from TRBV10-1 and TRBJ1-1; 7 bases agree with TRBD1. J gave up 3 bases and V 4 bases, and 5 bases lay outside the gene matches. Germline CDR1 is WNHNN and CDR2 is SYGVQD (reference sequence). This CDR3 comprises 14 residues.

The rearrangement uses TRBV19 and TRBJ2-1; maybe TRBD2 (5 bases). CDR3 length: 15 amino acids. Per germline, CDR1 LNHDA and CDR2 SQIVND (reference sequence). V dropped 5 bases and J dropped 4 bases, with 15 bases sitting between them. The CDR3 protein is CASSQSVAQYNEQFF. The CDR3 bases are TGTGCCAGTAGTCAGTCGGTAGCGCAGTACAATGAGCAGTTCTTC.

The chain uses TRBV19 and TRBJ2-7; 11 bases fit TRBD2. J gave up 3 bases and V 5 bases, and 3 bases lay outside the gene matches. Germline lookup yields CDR1 LNHDA and CDR2 SQIVND (reference sequence). The CDR3 consists of 14 residues. The CDR3 DNA reads as TGTGCCAGTAGTCCTAGCGGGGGGATCTACGAGCAGTACTTC. It encodes CASSPSGGIYEQYF.

The chain joins TRBV7-6 to TRBJ2-1; TRBD1 matches at 9 bases. After removal of 5 bases from V and 7 bases from J, the junction contained 30 bases not matched to a gene. Germline V gene sequence: CDR1 SGHVS, CDR2 FNYEAQ. This CDR3 contains 22 residues. CDR3 residues: CASSKHRGGGQGLSSRENEQFF. Here the CDR3 DNA reads TGTGCCAGCAGCAAACATAGGGGAGGGGGACAGGGTCTTTCATCGCGGGAGAATGAGCAGTTCTTC.

This sequence joins TRBV6-5 and TRBJ2-3; a weak D match, TRBD1 (5 bases). Per germline, CDR1 MNHEY and CDR2 SVGAGI. Deletions cut 4 bases from V and 6 bases from J, with 14 bases between. The CDR3 consists of 14 residues. CDR3 nucleotide sequence: TGTGCCAGCAGTTCCATGACAGCACGGGATACGCAGTATTTT. This sequence encodes CASSSMTARDTQYF.

V is TRBV6-1 and J is TRBJ1-4, with 9 positions matching TRBD1. The germline V gene encodes CDR1 MNHNS and CDR2 SASEGT. The CDR3 is 20 residues long. J gave up 2 bases and V 3 bases, and 16 bases lay outside the gene matches. CDR3 in amino acids: CASSERGPTGGYFTNEKLFF. In nucleotides, the CDR3 is TGTGCCAGCAGTGAGAGGGGCCCGACAGGGGGGTATTTTACTAATGAAAAACTGTTTTTT.

The chain carries TRBV5-4 and TRBJ2-5; D possibly corresponds to TRBD1 (5 bases). The germline V gene encodes CDR1 SGHNT and CDR2 YYREEE (reference sequence). V gave up 4 bases and J gave up 2 bases, with 9 bases separating them. This CDR3 comprises 13 residues. The chain's CDR3 is CASSPDMQETQYF. The DNA of the CDR3 is TGTGCCAGCAGCCCGGACATGCAAGAGACCCAGTACTTC.

The chain has TRBV9 and TRBJ2-4; no firm D call. The V gene's germline CDR1 is SGDLS and CDR2 YYNGEE. V was pared by 5 bases and J by 6 bases, with 12 bases between. This CDR3 is 13 amino acids long. CDR3 sequence reads: CASSPGSGNIQYF. The DNA for the CDR3 is TGTGCCAGCAGTCCAGGCTCCGGAAACATTCAGTACTTC.

This clone turned up a few times. The junction departs from the called germline gene at one end, perhaps through a read error. The V call is TRBV5-1, the J call TRBJ1-6; 7 bases agree with TRBD1. The CDR3 covers 14 residues. Germline-derived CDR1 and CDR2 are SGHRS and YFSETQ. The CDR3 reads CASRLEDRVETLHF. The DNA of the CDR3 is TGCGCCAGCAGGTTGGAAGACAGGGTGGAAACCCTCCACTTT.

CDR3: CASSQEPRPGQAFEAFF. The CDR3 region has the DNA TGTGCCAGCAGCCAAGAACCCAGGCCGGGACAGGCATTTGAAGCTTTCTTT. The genes are TRBV3-1 (or the pseudogene TRBV3-2) and TRBJ1-1; TRBD1 aligns across 8 bases. CDR1 is LGHDT and CDR2 is YNNKEL in the germline V gene (reference sequence). CDR3 length: 17 amino acids. After removal of 0 bases from V and 7 bases from J, the junction contained 13 bases not matched to a gene.

This clone was seen only once. The V and J genes are TRBV9 and TRBJ2-3, with 13 bases matching TRBD2. This CDR3 is 18 amino acids long. Germline trimming cut 3 bases from V and 2 bases from J; bases unmatched to any gene: 9. Germline CDR1 and CDR2: SGDLS and YYNGEE. As DNA, the CDR3 is TGTGCCAGCAGCGCTCCTCCCGGGACTAGCGGGACCACAGATACGCAGTATTTT. Translation: CASSAPPGTSGTTDTQYF.

This chain links TRBV5-4 with TRBJ1-1; 11 positions match TRBD1. V lost 4 bases and J lost 5; bases outside the gene matches: 4. The CDR3 spans 14 residues. Germline CDR1 reads SGHNT; CDR2 reads YYREEE (reference sequence). The CDR3 DNA follows: TGTGCCAGCAGCCAGGGACAGGGGGAAACTGAAGCTTTCTTT. Its translation is CASSQGQGETEAFF.

This clone rates as large. This chain uses TRBV21-1 with TRBJ2-7; the D call of TRBD1 is as the table states it, not checked on the DNA. TRBV21-1 is assigned pseudogene status. CDR3 length: 20 amino acids. Here the CDR3 reads CASSKEEDRGLLWSSYEQYF. The CDR3 region has the DNA TGTGCCAGCAGCAAAGAGGAGGACAGGGGCCTTTTATGGAGCTCCTACGAGCAGTACTTC.

This chain connects TRBV7-9 to TRBJ2-1; 7 bases are shared with TRBD2. J was trimmed by 4 bases and V by 5 bases; bases with no gene match: 8. This CDR3 is 15 amino acids long. Germline V gene data show CDR1 as SEHNR and CDR2 as FQNEAQ (reference sequence). The CDR3 here is CASSHRLAPYNEQFF. In DNA form, the CDR3 reads TGTGCCAGCAGCCATAGACTAGCCCCGTACAATGAGCAGTTCTTC.

This clone was observed once. V is TRBV5-6 and J is TRBJ1-1; TRBD1 might be the D (5 bases). CDR1 is SGHDT and CDR2 is YYEEEE in the germline V gene. Deletions cut 1 base from V and 0 bases from J, with 10 bases between. This CDR3 has 15 amino acids. DNA for the CDR3: TGTGCCAGCAGCTTGATAGGGGTCATGAACACTGAAGCTTTCTTT. Translating gives CASSLIGVMNTEAFF.

This clone appeared a few times. CDR3 nucleotides: TGTGCCAGCAGCTTAGCGCTAGCGGGAGGGCAAGAGACCCAGTACTTC. This codes for CASSLALAGGQETQYF. The V and J genes are TRBV7-2 and TRBJ2-5, with 12 bases aligning to TRBD2. Germline CDR1 is SGHTA and CDR2 is FQGNSA. The J segment lost 2 bases and the V segment lost 0 bases, leaving 1 base of the junction unmatched. The CDR3 covers 16 residues.

The CDR3 coding sequence is TGTGCCAGCAGCTTGATTGCGTTTACCTACGAGCAGTACTTC. This sequence encodes CASSLIAFTYEQYF. The rearrangement uses TRBV5-5 and TRBJ2-7; D unresolved. Germline loops: CDR1 SGHKS, CDR2 YYEKEE (reference sequence). CDR3 length: 14 residues. V lost 1 base, J lost 2 bases, and 10 bases lay in between.

The chain joins TRBV7-2 to TRBJ1-2; D might be TRBD1 (5 bases). The CDR3 totals 15 residues. Deletions cut 6 bases from V and 8 bases from J, with 22 bases between. CDR1 is SGHTA and CDR2 is FQGNSA in the germline V gene. CDR3 protein: CASRYTGPRAHGYTF. As DNA, the CDR3 is TGTGCCAGCAGGTATACCGGGCCCAGGGCCCACGGCTACACCTTC. Full variable domain (missing parts from reference TRBV7-2 and TRBJ1-2): GAGVSQSPSNKVTEKGKDVELRCDPISGHTALYWYRQSLGQGLEFLIYFQGNSAPDKSGLPSDRFSAERTGGSVSTLTIQRTQQEDSAVYLCASRYTGPRAHGYTFGSGTRLTVV.

The chain carries TRBV11-2 and TRBJ2-1; 9 positions agree with TRBD2. Germline V gene data show CDR1 as SGHAT and CDR2 as FQNNGV. This CDR3 is 15 amino acids long. Losses at the gene ends were 5 bases for V and 7 bases for J; bases not matched to a gene: 9. DNA of the CDR3: TGTGCCAGCAGCCTTAGCGGGAGAGATAGGAATGAGCAGTTCTTC. Its protein product is CASSLSGRDRNEQFF.

The CDR3 DNA follows: TGTGCCAGCATGACAGCGGGAGCGTCCGTCTACAATGAGCAGTTCTTC. It specifies CASMTAGASVYNEQFF. The chain uses TRBV2 and TRBJ2-1, with 8 positions matching TRBD2. The germline V gene encodes CDR1 SNHLY and CDR2 FYNNEI. CDR3 size: 16 residues. Trimming cost V 7 bases and J 3 bases; bases outside gene matches: 11.

This clone has a single count. The V and J genes are TRBV18 and TRBJ1-1; no clear D. Germline V CDR1 and CDR2: KGHSH, LQKENI. The ends were cut back, 1 base at V and 10 bases at J, with 13 bases in the middle. This CDR3 is 13 amino acids long. CDR3 protein: CASSPRGLLGAFF. The CDR3 coding sequence is TGTGCCAGCTCACCACGCGGGCTCTTGGGAGCTTTCTTT. Using reference TRBV18 and TRBJ1-1 for the parts outside the CDR3, the full variable domain is NAGVMQNPRHLVRRRGQEARLRCSPMKGHSHVYWYRQLPEEGLKFMVYLQKENIIDESGMPKERFSAEFPKEGPSILRIQQVVRGDSAAYFCASSPRGLLGAFFGQGTRLTVV.